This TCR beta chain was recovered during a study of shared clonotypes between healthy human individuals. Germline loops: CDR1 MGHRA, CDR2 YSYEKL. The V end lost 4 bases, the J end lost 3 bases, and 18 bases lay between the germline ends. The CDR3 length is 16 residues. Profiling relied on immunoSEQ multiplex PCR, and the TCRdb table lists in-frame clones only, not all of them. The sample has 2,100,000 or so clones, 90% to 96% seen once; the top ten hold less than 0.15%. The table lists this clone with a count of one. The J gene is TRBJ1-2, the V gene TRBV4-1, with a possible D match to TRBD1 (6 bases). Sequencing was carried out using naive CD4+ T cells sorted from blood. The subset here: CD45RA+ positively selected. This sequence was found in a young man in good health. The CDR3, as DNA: TGCGCCAGCAGCCTCAGGGGACGCGGTGGCCACTATGGCTACACCTTC. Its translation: CASSLRGRGGHYGYTF.